This TCR beta chain was profiled in a study of cytomegalovirus exposure and HLA in healthy donors. For this clone: Its antigen remains unknown.

Germline CDR1 and CDR2: MNHEY and SMNVEV (reference sequence). The CDR3 runs to 15 residues. Deletions cut 5 bases from V and 0 bases from J, with 11 bases between. Study-wide results and caveats: The study listed approximately 160 cytomegalovirus-associated TCR beta chains. Association of 17,000 or so TCR beta sequences with HLA alleles was found at 0.05 false discovery rate in a later analysis. Sequencing depth across donors, presence/absence analyses assumed, was roughly uniform.

Use of 60 Vbeta and 13 Jbeta primers characterized the PCR. Here immunoSEQ multiplex PCR was the method, and the copy in TCRdb shows in-frame clones only, minus some. The table records around 67,000 clones, about 80% of them present only once. Nominally healthy donors provided the samples, though records likely missed some immune exposures. Sequencing was done on a sample of PBMCs. This TCR was recovered from a man aged 18 to 29 in good health and CMV-seropositive. V gene TRBV27 combines with J gene TRBJ2-4; D perhaps matches TRBD2 (5 bases). The CDR3 DNA is TGTGCCAGCAGTCGCGGGTCACTAGCCAAAAACATTCAGTACTTC. Protein sequence: CASSRGSLAKNIQYF.